This T cell receptor (beta chain) emerged from a study of cytomegalovirus exposure and HLA in healthy donors (dated by TCRdb to between 2016 and 2019). The study in broad terms: According to an earlier analysis of several hundred of the donors, 150 million to 200 million T cells yielded roughly 110 million unique TCR beta sequences and 276 Gb of sequence data. On average, around 230,000 unique TCR beta nucleotide sequences were sequenced per donor among some 430 genotyped donors of the cohort, with 15% to 20% of those sequences being non-productive. Approximately 310 gigabases of sequencing data and approximately 93 million unique TCR sequences were included in an early release covering about 600 HLA-typed donors. An earlier analysis of about 600 of the donors used high-throughput TCR beta sequencing to judge whether each TCR beta V gene segment behaved as functional or pseudogenic. The T cell repertoires of some 700 subjects were profiled by immunosequencing and related to cytomegalovirus serostatus. Donor age, sex, ethnicity and CMV serostatus were compiled alongside the repertoire data. To predict cytomegalovirus infection status, the study brought together high-throughput TCR immunosequencing, statistical association of individual TCRs with disease status, and machine learning. A later analysis re-examined previously published TCR beta repertoires from roughly 650 donors and added high-resolution HLA genotyping to investigate patterns of TCR occurrence. Of the approximately 370 genotyped donors, roughly 76% were placed in the genetic ancestry cluster associated with self-reported Caucasian donors. HLA typing covered class I and class II loci at four-digit resolution. A later genetic analysis took genome-wide SNP genotypes for about 55% of the 666 donors and used that subset as a discovery cohort. In the later analysis, no new phenotypic data were used to find candidate immune exposures; instead, reliance was placed on TCR beta sequences and their occurrence across donors. The aim of the study was to test whether cataloging public T cell receptors could identify signatures of past pathogen exposure. Because of strong linkage in the cohort, five DR-DQ haplotypes were treated as single units for association and clustering. All discovery cohort repertoires had been generated using a single sequencing platform. Typing coverage varied by locus: about 629-640 donors for A, B, C, DRB1 and DQB1; roughly 500 for DQA1; around 570 for DPA1; more than 450 for DPB1. Along with the 666-subject first cohort, a separate validation cohort of over a hundred different subjects was used. What the study reported, not specific to this receptor: Across donors, most TCR sequences were observed very rarely, whereas some public TCRs were present in many individuals. Correlated functional status among segregating V segments might reflect linkage disequilibrium, but an unknown experimental factor could not be ruled out. According to a later analysis, parvovirus B19, influenza, CMV and Epstein-Barr virus appeared linked to several top co-occurrence clusters. The authors suggested that the approach could potentially be generalized to other disease states and immunological phenotypes. In a later analysis, the rate of TCR association differed among HLA loci, with DRB1 alleles having the most associated TCRs and HLA-C alleles having the fewest. The classifier was reported to diagnose cytomegalovirus status with high specificity and sensitivity in both the original cohort and the validation cohort. Broadly in line with IMGT annotations, most TCR beta V segments showed up in productive rearrangements about 90% or about 30% of the time in an earlier analysis of 587 of the donors. Because counts were too low, 15 to 20 rarely observed V segments, including chromosome 9 orphons, were left out of the earlier analysis of some 640 of the donors. Some IMGT-functional V segments, including TRBV6-2 and TRBV6-3, could not be told apart with the 87-base-pair reads, so those segments were excluded. Presence/absence analyses assumed roughly uniform sequencing depth across donors, an assumption that may not hold. A further reported finding was that TCR beta sequences accurately predicted the HLA-A and HLA-B alleles for most subjects in the first cohort. Compared with the roughly 670-donor mean, donors in an Asian-associated ancestry cluster had fewer N-insertions in productive TCRs, according to a later genetic analysis. A few of the identified cytomegalovirus-associated TCR beta chains were confirmed in vitro to be specific for cytomegalovirus antigens. At a false discovery rate of 0.05, a later analysis linked about 16,000 TCR beta sequences to specific HLA alleles. In a later analysis, HLA-associated TCR beta chains were found to be more clonally expanded and to have lower generation probabilities than equally common non-associated chains. Because HLA typing was missing for some donors at each locus, association tests included only the typed subset. For the cohort, immune exposure information was limited to CMV serostatus. Strong co-occurrence of HLA alleles, especially DR and DQ, made assigning TCR associations to individual alleles difficult. The study gave a list of 150 to 200 TCR beta chains associated with cytomegalovirus. A later genetic analysis associated a missense DCLRE1C variant with V-gene and J-gene trimming of TCR beta chains, and an independent cohort replicated the association. The cohort was sequenced for TCR beta chains only, and without alpha or paired-chain data the features that could be detected were limited. The sequencing pipeline was judged likely to have produced a cluster of highly shared sequence variants as a technical artifact. A later analysis found that most CMV-associated TCR beta chains appeared HLA-restricted, with HLA associations seemingly driven largely by CMV exposure.

Library preparation employed the immunoSEQ multiplex PCR assay. For the multiplex PCR, a mixture combining 60 forward primers for TCR Vbeta segments and 13 reverse primers for TCR Jbeta segments was used. The CDR3 region of rearranged TCR beta genes was amplified from genomic DNA by a multiplex PCR assay. Amplified TCR beta libraries were sequenced as 87-base-pair reads on the Illumina HiSeq System. From the authors' description of their analysis: A later analysis counted 75 million to 100 million unique TCR beta chains across the 640 or so repertoires, and roughly 11 million of these chains were shared by at least two donors. Raw reads were error-corrected and collapsed into unique sequences with a nearest-neighbor algorithm that merged closely related sequences to remove PCR and sequencing errors. Alignment of CDR3 sequences to IMGT reference sequences was used to assign V, D and J gene segments. For a sequence to be retained, a match of at least six nucleotides to both a V gene segment and a J gene segment was required. Rearrangements were called productive when the CDR3 lacked stop codons and stayed in frame with V and J; all others were non-productive. Following IMGT convention, CDR3 was defined as the stretch from the second conserved V-encoded cysteine up to the conserved J-encoded phenylalanine. Sequences without an unambiguous match to a single V gene segment were excluded from the earlier analysis of 450 to 750 of the donors. An earlier analysis of approximately 590 of the donors called V segments functional above 56.7% productive rearrangements and segregating when the between-donor standard deviation exceeded 5%. A statistical classification framework was built for diagnosing cytomegalovirus status from the catalog of TCR beta chain sequences. In a later analysis, TCR nucleotide sequences were compared against IMGT/GENE-DB human TR gene sequences so that V and J genes could be assigned. In a later analysis, CDR3 sequences and most-parsimonious VDJ recombination scenarios were assigned using the TCRdist pipeline. In a later analysis, each TCR beta chain was defined by its CDR3 amino acid sequence together with its V-gene family, and reads without a unique V-gene family were excluded. To address suspected cross-contamination and a sequencing artifact, a later analysis removed a few hundred highly shared, low-generation-probability nucleotide sequences. A later analysis calculated a clonal expansion index for each public chain from normalized within-repertoire ranks of inferred template counts. In a later analysis, generation probabilities were computed using a VDJ recombination model fitted to out-of-frame rearrangements, and the results were checked against IGoR. Hypergeometric tests were used in a later analysis to score TCR-TCR, TCR-HLA and TCR-CMV co-occurrence, with a repertoire-size bias correction applied to the TCR pairs. False discovery rates were estimated in a later analysis by permuting HLA or CMV assignments 20 times. In a later analysis, co-occurring TCRs were grouped using DBSCAN, and TCRdist sequence similarity was added for clustering within HLA-allele-positive subsets. Repertoires with fewer than 30,000 or more than 120,000 public chains were left out of co-occurrence clustering, as were about five repertoires with anomalous nucleotide sharing. Entries here come from immuneACCESS through TCRdb and include only in-frame sequences with V and J called. Some clones fail to appear in such tables; in the studies checked, an unresolved V gene covers under half of the shortfall, and the cause of the remainder is unknown. That table is the source of V, J and clone size, and D and trimming were worked out from the DNA. Present in this sample are about 170,000 clones, 84% of which were seen just once. The ten top clones hold about 4.9% of the sample.

In total, 630 or so healthy bone marrow donors made up the cohort. Cohort members were all nominally healthy when sampled, although unrecorded immune exposures were likely present. The donor was CMV seronegative and was included in the group of under 450 seronegative cohort members. Each donor provided a peripheral blood sample, and peripheral blood mononuclear cells were used for TCR beta sequencing. The Qiagen DNeasy Blood Extraction Kit was used to extract genomic DNA from the blood cell samples. Only a few counts were recorded for this clone. The antigen it recognizes is unknown. Base qualities are missing; no much larger clone stands one base away. The junction shows trimming of 6 bases on V and 0 bases on J, plus 5 bases between the germline ends. CDR1 MNHNY and CDR2 SVGAGI were looked up in the germline V gene (reference sequence). Inclusive of the bounding cysteine and phenylalanine, the CDR3 is 13 residues long. Only CDR3 DNA is held: 39 bases, read in frame from base 1.

The sequencing sample was made of PBMCs. This chain joins TRBV6-6 to TRBJ1-4; TRBD1 is a weak D gene call, 5 bases matching. The TCR originated in a man aged 18 to 30 in good health and CMV-seronegative. The CDR3 in this case is CASRTATNEKLFF. The DNA sequence follows: TGTGCCAGCAGGACAGCAACTAATGAAAAACTGTTTTTT.